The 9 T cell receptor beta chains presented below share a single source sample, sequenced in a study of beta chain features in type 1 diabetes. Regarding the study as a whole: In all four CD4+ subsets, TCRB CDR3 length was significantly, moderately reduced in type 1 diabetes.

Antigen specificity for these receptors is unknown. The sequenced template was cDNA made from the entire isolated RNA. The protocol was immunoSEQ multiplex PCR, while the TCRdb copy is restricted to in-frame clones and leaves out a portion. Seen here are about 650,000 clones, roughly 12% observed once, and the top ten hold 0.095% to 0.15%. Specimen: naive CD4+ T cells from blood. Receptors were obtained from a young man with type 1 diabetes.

The CDR3 region is CASSFPGGNGANVLTF. For the CDR3, the DNA is TGTGCCAGCAGCTTCCCAGGGGGCAATGGGGCCAACGTCCTGACTTTC. The chain carries TRBV11-3 and TRBJ2-6, with 8 bases fitting TRBD1. V shed 3 bases and J 3 bases; nucleotides not matched to a gene: 4. Per germline, CDR1 SGHNT and CDR2 YENEEA. The CDR3 totals 16 residues.

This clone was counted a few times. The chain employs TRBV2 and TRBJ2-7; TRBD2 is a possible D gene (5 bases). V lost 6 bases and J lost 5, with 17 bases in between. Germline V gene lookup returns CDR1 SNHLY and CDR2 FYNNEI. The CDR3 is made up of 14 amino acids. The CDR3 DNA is TGTGCCAGCAGCCGGGAACCGGATAGCCACGAGCAGTACTTC. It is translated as CASSREPDSHEQYF.

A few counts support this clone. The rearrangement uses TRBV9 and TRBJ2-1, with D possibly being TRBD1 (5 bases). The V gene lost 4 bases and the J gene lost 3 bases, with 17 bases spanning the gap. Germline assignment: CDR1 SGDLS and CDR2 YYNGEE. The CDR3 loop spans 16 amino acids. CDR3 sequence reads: CASSQRGRDSYNEQFF. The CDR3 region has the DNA TGTGCCAGCAGCCAAAGGGGCAGGGATAGCTACAATGAGCAGTTCTTC.

CDR3 bases: TGTGCCAGCAGCGTAGGTAGCGGGGGGGCCCCACACGAGCAGTACTTC. Amino acid sequence: CASSVGSGGAPHEQYF. This chain joins TRBV9 and TRBJ2-7; TRBD2 matches at 11 bases. The CDR3 runs to 16 residues. Per germline, CDR1 SGDLS and CDR2 YYNGEE. The V gene end was trimmed by 0 bases and the J gene end by 5 bases; junction bases not matched to a gene: 7.

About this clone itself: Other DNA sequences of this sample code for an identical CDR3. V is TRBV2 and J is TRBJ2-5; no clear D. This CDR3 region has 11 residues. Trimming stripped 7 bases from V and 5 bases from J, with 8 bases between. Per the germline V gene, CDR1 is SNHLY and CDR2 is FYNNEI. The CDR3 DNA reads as TGTGCCAGCACCGAGGAGGAGACCCAGTACTTC. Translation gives CASTEEETQYF. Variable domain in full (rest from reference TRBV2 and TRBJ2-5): EPEVTQTPSHQVTQMGQEVILRCVPISNHLYFYWYRQILGQKVEFLVSFYNNEISEKSEIFDDQFSVERPDGSNFTLKIRSTKLEDSAMYFCASTEEETQYFGPGTRLLVL.

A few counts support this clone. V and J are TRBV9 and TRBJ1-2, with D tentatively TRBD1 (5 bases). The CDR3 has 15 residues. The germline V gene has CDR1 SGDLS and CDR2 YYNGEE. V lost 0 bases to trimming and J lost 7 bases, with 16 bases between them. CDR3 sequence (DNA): TGTGCCAGCAGCGTAGAGTTAGGGGATTTGGCTGGCTACACCTTC. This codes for CASSVELGDLAGYTF.

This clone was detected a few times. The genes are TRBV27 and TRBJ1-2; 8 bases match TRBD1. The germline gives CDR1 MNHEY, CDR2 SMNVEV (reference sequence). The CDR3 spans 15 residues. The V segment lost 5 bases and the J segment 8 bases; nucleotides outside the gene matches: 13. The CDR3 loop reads CASSPIGQGGGGYTF. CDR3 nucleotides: TGTGCCAGCAGTCCAATCGGACAGGGCGGAGGGGGCTACACCTTC.

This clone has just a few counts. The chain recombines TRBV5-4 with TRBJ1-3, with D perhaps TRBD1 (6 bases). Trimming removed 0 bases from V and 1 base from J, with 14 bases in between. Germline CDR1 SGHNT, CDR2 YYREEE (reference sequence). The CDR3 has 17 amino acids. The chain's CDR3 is CASSLAPRGASGNTIYF. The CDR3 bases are TGTGCCAGCAGCTTGGCCCCTAGGGGGGCTTCTGGAAACACCATATATTTT.

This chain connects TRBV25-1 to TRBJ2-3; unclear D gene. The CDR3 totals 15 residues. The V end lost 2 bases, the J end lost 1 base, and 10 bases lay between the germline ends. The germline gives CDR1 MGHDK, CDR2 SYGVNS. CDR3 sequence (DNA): TGTGCCAGCAGTGAAACCCGCTCGGGCACAGATACGCAGTATTTT. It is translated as CASSETRSGTDTQYF. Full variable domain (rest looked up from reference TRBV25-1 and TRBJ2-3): EADIYQTPRYLVIGTGKKITLECSQTMGHDKMYWYQQDPGMELHLIHYSYGVNSTEKGDLSSESTVSRIRTEHFPLTLESARPSHTSQYLCASSETRSGTDTQYFGPGTRLTVL.